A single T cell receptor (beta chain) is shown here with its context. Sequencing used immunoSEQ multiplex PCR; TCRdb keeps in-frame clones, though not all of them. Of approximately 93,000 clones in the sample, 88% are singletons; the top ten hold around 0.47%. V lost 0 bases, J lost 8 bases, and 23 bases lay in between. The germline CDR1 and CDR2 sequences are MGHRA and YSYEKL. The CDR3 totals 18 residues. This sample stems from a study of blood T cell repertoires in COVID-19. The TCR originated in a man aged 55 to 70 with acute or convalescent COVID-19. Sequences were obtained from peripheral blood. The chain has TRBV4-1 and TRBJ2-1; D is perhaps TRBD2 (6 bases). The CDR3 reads CASSQEESGGELTYEQFF. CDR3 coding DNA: TGCGCCAGCAGCCAAGAGGAAAGCGGAGGGGAACTTACCTATGAGCAGTTCTTC.